The 29 T cell receptor beta chains below all came from one sample that was sequenced in a study of Ad26.COV2.S vaccination and SARS-CoV-2 variants. This sample's treatment: some 19 received Ad26.COV2.S at low or high dose, single or two shots; several received placebo; per-sample allocation not given. It was on day 63 after the first vaccine or placebo injection that samples were taken. Only in-frame clones appear in the TCRdb table, and some are missing; sequencing was by immunoSEQ multiplex PCR. The sample has hundreds of thousands of clones, 70% to 90% seen once. The sequenced sample was peripheral blood, obtained in a trial of Ad26.COV2.S vaccine versus placebo. The receptors come from a person aged 18-65 years who received the Ad26.COV2.S COVID-19 vaccine or a placebo.

The V gene is TRBV6-6, the J gene TRBJ1-1, with unresolved D. There are 15 residues in the CDR3. The V end was cut by 0 bases, the J end by 0 bases, with 8 bases between. CDR1 and CDR2 from the germline V gene are MNHNY and SVGAGI (reference sequence). CDR3 sequence (DNA): TGTGCCAGCAGTTACTCGGAGGGAATGAACACTGAAGCTTTCTTT. This sequence encodes CASSYSEGMNTEAFF.

Points on this clone: Other DNA sequences in this sample translate to the same CDR3. V is TRBV5-1 and J is TRBJ2-7; the match to TRBD1 covers 9 bases. The V and J ends lost 0 bases and 1 base, in that order; junction bases with no gene match: 2. CDR1 is SGHRS and CDR2 is YFSETQ in the germline V gene. The CDR3 spans 15 residues. The DNA of the CDR3 is TGCGCCAGCAGCTTGGGGGGACAGGGTTCCTACGAGCAGTACTTC. Translation gives CASSLGGQGSYEQYF.

This chain joins TRBV19 and TRBJ2-2; TRBD1 matches at 8 bases. V lost 3 bases, J lost 9 bases, and 9 bases stayed unmatched. Germline CDR1 LNHDA, CDR2 SQIVND (reference sequence). The CDR3 covers 15 residues. The CDR3 DNA is TGTGCCAGTAGTATGGACAGGGAAAGCGTGCGGGAGCTGTTTTTT. Its protein product is CASSMDRESVRELFF.

The chain couples TRBV5-1 to TRBJ1-4, with no clear D. Deletions cut 0 bases from V and 3 bases from J, with 3 bases between. Per the germline V gene, CDR1 is SGHRS and CDR2 is YFSETQ. The CDR3 is 13 residues long. DNA for the CDR3: TGCGCCAGCAGCTTGGCCTCTAATGAAAAACTGTTTTTT. Translating it yields CASSLASNEKLFF.

The J gene is TRBJ2-7, the V gene TRBV11-2; D uncertain. The V gene lost 0 bases and the J gene lost 3 bases, with 9 bases spanning the gap. The CDR3 loop spans 14 amino acids. Germline lookup yields CDR1 SGHAT and CDR2 FQNNGV. The CDR3 loop is CASSLEPDFYEQYF. In DNA form, the CDR3 reads TGTGCCAGCAGCTTAGAGCCGGATTTCTACGAGCAGTACTTC. The full variable domain, with the rest looked up from reference TRBV11-2 and TRBJ2-7, is EAGVAQSPRYKIIEKRQSVAFWCNPISGHATLYWYQQILGQGPKLLIQFQNNGVVDDSQLPKDRFSAERLKGVDSTLKIQPAKLEDSAVYLCASSLEPDFYEQYFGPGTRLTVT.

This chain uses TRBV2 with TRBJ2-7, with TRBD1 matching over 11 bases. CDR1 SNHLY and CDR2 FYNNEI come from the germline V gene. The CDR3 consists of 16 residues. Germline trimming cut 3 bases from V and 4 bases from J; bases unmatched to any gene: 8. The CDR3 loop reads CASSDSVGQGAYEQYF. Here the CDR3 DNA reads TGTGCCAGCAGTGATTCGGTAGGACAGGGGGCATACGAGCAGTACTTC.

The chain joins TRBV29-1 to TRBJ2-1, with a tentative D call TRBD2 (5 bases). Trimming removed 7 bases at V and 12 bases at J, with 13 bases between. Looked up from germline, CDR1 is SQVTM and CDR2 is ANQGSEA. The CDR3 runs to 10 residues. The CDR3 loop reads CSALLGLQFF. The CDR3 nucleotides read TGCAGCGCACTCCTTGGACTGCAGTTCTTC.

Comments on this clone: Other DNA sequences in this specimen translate into the identical CDR3. The chain links TRBV10-1 to TRBJ1-1; D remains ambiguous. Looked up from germline, CDR1 is WNHNN and CDR2 is SYGVQD (reference sequence). The CDR3 sequence is 13 residues long. Deletions cut 2 bases from V and 3 bases from J, with 7 bases between. CDR3 nucleotides: TGCGCCAGCAGTGAGAGCGGGCACACTGAAGCTTTCTTT. Encoded protein: CASSESGHTEAFF.

The chain uses TRBV27 and TRBJ2-3; the D gene is possibly TRBD1 (5 bases). The germline V gene has CDR1 MNHEY and CDR2 SMNVEV (reference sequence). The CDR3 loop spans 12 amino acids. V lost 5 bases, J lost 9 bases, and 12 bases lay in between. CDR3 DNA sequence: TGTGCCAGCAGTAGTAGGACAAGAACGCAGTATTTT. This translates into CASSSRTRTQYF.

The gene calls are TRBV4-3 and TRBJ2-6; D may correspond to TRBD1 or TRBD2 (6 bases each). CDR3 length: 17 amino acids. Germline loops: CDR1 LGHNA, CDR2 YSLEER. Trimming pared 0 bases from V and 4 bases from J, leaving 13 bases between. Here the CDR3 DNA reads TGCGCCAGCAGCCAAGATTATAGGGGGGACGGGGCCAACGTCCTGACTTTC. Its protein product is CASSQDYRGDGANVLTF.

This clone was seen only once. The rearrangement uses TRBV5-1 and TRBJ1-1; 8 nucleotides match TRBD1. CDR1 and CDR2 from the germline V gene are SGHRS and YFSETQ. V was clipped by 1 base and J by 4 bases; unmatched bases: 9. This CDR3 comprises 16 residues. Written as DNA, the CDR3 is TGCGCCAGCAGCTTGTCGCCAGGGGGCTGGGGCACTGAAGCTTTCTTT. Amino acid sequence: CASSLSPGGWGTEAFF.

The V and J genes are TRBV19 and TRBJ2-1; D might be TRBD1 (5 bases). V gave up 7 bases and J gave up 4 bases, with 8 bases separating them. The CDR3 covers 12 residues. Germline V gene data show CDR1 as LNHDA and CDR2 as SQIVND (reference sequence). CDR3 loop: CASNKGYNEQFF. CDR3 coding DNA: TGTGCCAGTAATAAGGGGTACAATGAGCAGTTCTTC. Filled out from reference TRBV19 and TRBJ2-1, the complete variable domain reads DGGITQSPKYLFRKEGQNVTLSCEQNLNHDAMYWYRQDPGQGLRLIYYSQIVNDFQKGDIAEGYSVSREKKESFPLTVTSAQKNPTAFYLCASNKGYNEQFFGPGTRLTVL.

This clone was detected only a few times. The V call is TRBV15, the J call TRBJ1-1; possible D gene TRBD1, 5 bases. The CDR3 has 12 amino acids. V was pared by 0 bases and J by 8 bases, with 7 bases between. Per germline, CDR1 LNHNV and CDR2 YYDKDF (reference sequence). The CDR3 sequence: CATSRDQGEAFF. The CDR3 DNA reads TGTGCCACCAGCAGAGATCAGGGAGAAGCTTTCTTT.

V and J are TRBV30 and TRBJ1-4; a possible D gene is TRBD1 (5 bases). Germline loops: CDR1 GTSNPN, CDR2 SVGIG (reference sequence). V lost 0 bases and J 4 bases, leaving 9 bases between the germline ends. CDR3 length equals 14 residues. DNA of the CDR3: TGTGCCTGGAGTGTAATCGGGGGTAATGAAAAACTGTTTTTT. This sequence encodes CAWSVIGGNEKLFF. Based on the CDR3 plus reference TRBV30 and TRBJ1-4, the full variable domain is SQTIHQWPATLVQPVGSPLSLECTVEGTSNPNLYWYRQAAGRGLQLLFYSVGIGQISSEVPQNLSASRPQDRQFILSSKKLLLSDSGFYLCAWSVIGGNEKLFFGSGTQLSVL.

The V gene is TRBV5-8, the J gene TRBJ2-1; D may be TRBD1 (5 bases). Germline-derived CDR1 and CDR2 are SGHTS and YDEGEE. V was pared by 4 bases and J by 5 bases, with 13 bases between. The CDR3 length is 14 residues. The CDR3 DNA reads as TGTGCCAGCAGCGCCTCTGTGGGGCACAATGAGCAGTTCTTC. It translates to CASSASVGHNEQFF.

The chain joins TRBV30 to TRBJ1-6, with D uncertain. Per the germline V gene, CDR1 is GTSNPN and CDR2 is SVGIG (reference sequence). CDR3 length equals 15 residues. The V end lost 3 bases, the J end lost 4 bases, and 13 bases lay between the germline ends. The CDR3 DNA sequence: TGTGCCTGGAGCCAATTCGACATTTATAATTCACCCCTCCACTTT. This sequence encodes CAWSQFDIYNSPLHF.

The J gene is TRBJ2-7, the V gene TRBV7-2; D is perhaps TRBD2 (6 bases). Germline V gives CDR1 SGHTA, CDR2 FQGNSA. This CDR3 has 13 residues. V was pared by 1 base and J by 5 bases, with 9 bases between. The CDR3 DNA reads TGTGCCAGCAGCTTAGTAACGGGGGACGAGCAGTACTTC. This gives the protein CASSLVTGDEQYF.

This clone appeared a single time. This chain connects TRBV7-2 to TRBJ1-4; D is unclear. The germline V gene has CDR1 SGHTA and CDR2 FQGNSA. This CDR3 region has 15 residues. Trimming left V 6 bases short and J 8 bases short, with 19 bases between. DNA for the CDR3: TGTGCCAGCAGACCCATATCCGGGTTGCGGGAAAAACTGTTTTTT. Amino acids: CASRPISGLREKLFF.

This clone has a handful of counts. The chain employs TRBV13 and TRBJ2-3, with 7 bases identical to TRBD2. CDR1 and CDR2 (germline): PRHDT, FYEKMQ (reference sequence). This CDR3 comprises 16 residues. V shed 5 bases and J 6 bases; nucleotides not matched to a gene: 14. The CDR3 nucleotides are TGTGCCAGCAGCCCAGCTGCGCGGGAGAGAACGGATACGCAGTATTTT. This sequence encodes CASSPAARERTDTQYF. Variable domain in full (rest from reference TRBV13 and TRBJ2-3): AAGVIQSPRHLIKEKRETATLKCYPIPRHDTVYWYQQGPGQDPQFLISFYEKMQSDKGSIPDRFSAQQFSDYHSELNMSSLELGDSALYFCASSPAARERTDTQYFGPGTRLTVL.

This chain connects TRBV10-3 to TRBJ2-2; 10 positions agree with TRBD2. The ends lost 6 bases at V and 2 bases at J; junction bases unmatched: 6. Germline V gene sequence: CDR1 ENHRY, CDR2 SYGVKD. The CDR3 loop spans 16 amino acids. This CDR3 is CAIRWASGGNTGELFF. As DNA, the CDR3 is TGTGCCATCAGGTGGGCTAGCGGGGGAAACACCGGGGAGCTGTTTTTT.

V is TRBV10-1 and J is TRBJ2-7; D possibly uses TRBD1 or TRBD2 (5 bases each). Trimming left V 4 bases short and J 4 bases short, with 11 bases between. CDR1 and CDR2 from the germline V gene are WNHNN and SYGVQD (reference sequence). This CDR3 has 13 residues. The CDR3 here is CASSAGREYEQYF. CDR3 DNA sequence: TGCGCCAGCAGTGCTGGCAGGGAGTACGAGCAGTACTTC.

This clone was detected only a few times. The rearrangement joins TRBV5-8 to TRBJ2-7; D may correspond to TRBD1 or TRBD2 (6 bases each). Germline V gene data show CDR1 as SGHTS and CDR2 as YDEGEE. The CDR3 runs to 15 residues. V was cut by 0 bases and J by 4 bases, with 14 bases left in between. The CDR3 bases are TGTGCCAGCAGCTTGGTTTATGGGGGGCGGTACGAGCAGTACTTC. As protein: CASSLVYGGRYEQYF. Combining the CDR3 with reference TRBV5-8 and TRBJ2-7 gives the whole variable domain EAGVTQSPTHLIKTRGQQATLRCSPISGHTSVYWYQQALGLGLQFLLWYDEGEERNRGNFPPRFSGRQFPNYSSELNVNALELEDSALYLCASSLVYGGRYEQYFGPGTRLTVT.

This clone was seen a handful of times. The same CDR3 can be traced to other DNA sequences in this sample. This chain links TRBV6-4 with TRBJ2-3; D perhaps matches TRBD2 (5 bases). CDR1 is MRHNA, CDR2 SNTAGT, per germline. The CDR3 spans 14 residues. Trimming left V 3 bases short and J 3 bases short, with 10 bases between. The CDR3 nucleotides read TGTGCCAGCAGTGAACGGGGTGGGACAGATACGCAGTATTTT. Translated: CASSERGGTDTQYF.

This rearrangement joins TRBV7-9 to TRBJ1-1; D might be TRBD1 (6 bases). Per germline, CDR1 SEHNR and CDR2 FQNEAQ (reference sequence). V was clipped by 5 bases and J by 1 base, with 11 bases between them. CDR3 length: 14 amino acids. CDR3 amino acids: CASSTGTRNTEAFF. CDR3 in DNA: TGTGCCAGCAGCACAGGGACTAGGAACACTGAAGCTTTCTTT.

The V and J genes are TRBV27 and TRBJ1-2, with D unresolved. V was cut by 8 bases and J by 3 bases, with 4 bases left in between. The CDR3 loop spans 10 amino acids. The V gene's germline CDR1 is MNHEY and CDR2 SMNVEV (reference sequence). The CDR3 is CASLDYGYTF. CDR3 DNA: TGTGCCAGCCTCGACTATGGCTACACCTTC.

The chain uses TRBV9 and TRBJ2-7, with 12 bases that match TRBD2. There are 15 residues in the CDR3. CDR1 is SGDLS, CDR2 YYNGEE, per germline. Losses at the gene ends were 2 bases for V and 4 bases for J; bases not matched to a gene: 4. Here the CDR3 reads CASSVTGTSGYEQYF. The CDR3 DNA is TGTGCCAGCAGCGTTACCGGGACTAGCGGGTACGAGCAGTACTTC.

This clone is a singleton in its sample. V and J are TRBV29-1 and TRBJ1-1; D is possibly TRBD1 (5 bases). Germline assignment: CDR1 SQVTM and CDR2 ANQGSEA. This CDR3 region has 15 residues. The V end lost 7 bases, the J end lost 3 bases, and 21 bases lay between the germline ends. The CDR3 loop reads CSAGPGWGMDTEAFF. Written as DNA, the CDR3 is TGCAGCGCCGGTCCGGGGTGGGGCATGGACACTGAAGCTTTCTTT.

The chain recombines TRBV5-6 with TRBJ2-2; 8 nucleotides align to TRBD2. V was pared by 7 bases and J by 1 base, with 15 bases of the junction left unmatched. Germline CDR1 and CDR2: SGHDT and YYEEEE. CDR3 length: 18 residues. This chain's CDR3 is CASYNQLAAYMNTGELFF. As DNA, the CDR3 is TGTGCCAGCTACAATCAACTAGCGGCTTACATGAACACCGGGGAGCTGTTTTTT.

This clone was recorded only once. This sequence joins TRBV19 and TRBJ2-2, with 7 bases lining up with TRBD2. Germline V lookup: CDR1 LNHDA, CDR2 SQIVND (reference sequence). After removal of 7 bases from V and 4 bases from J, the junction contained 12 bases not matched to a gene. The CDR3 spans 16 residues. The CDR3: CASTTGGLDGTGELFF. CDR3 DNA: TGTGCCAGTACCACCGGAGGACTAGATGGCACCGGGGAGCTGTTTTTT.